A selection of T cell receptor beta chains follows, all from one sample in a study of shared clonotypes between healthy human individuals. Sequencing used immunoSEQ multiplex PCR; TCRdb keeps in-frame clones, though not all of them. The table lists some 700,000 clones, roughly 87% of them singletons. The sequenced material came from memory CD8+ T cells from PBMCs. The receptors derive from a young man in good health. Some clones in this sample may be carry-over from other donors' samples. Both conserved end residues are part of each CDR3. D genes are given only for firm matches. The size entry is marked missing in some rows and otherwise reads once, few, many or a size class.

TRBV6-5	TRBD2	14	TRBJ2-5	-	CASSSRTSSETQYF	TGTGCCAGCAGTTCCCGGACTAGCTCCGAGACCCAGTACTTC
TRBV7-9	-	14	TRBJ1-4	-	CASSRTSTNEKLFF	TGTGCCAGCAGCCGGACTTCAACTAATGAAAAACTGTTTTTT
TRBV7-9	-	15	TRBJ2-1	-	CASTTVQPAYNEQFF	TGTGCCAGCACTACGGTGCAGCCAGCTTACAATGAGCAGTTCTTC
TRBV5-6	-	13	TRBJ1-2	-	CASSLLGEPGYTF	TGTGCCAGCAGCTTGCTCGGGGAACCGGGCTACACCTTC
TRBV4-1	TRBD1	16	TRBJ1-2	-	CASSQEARTGYYGYTF	TGCGCCAGCAGCCAAGAGGCCAGGACAGGGTACTATGGCTACACCTTC
TRBV5-8	-	15	TRBJ2-7	once	CASSLVPGRAYEQYF	TGTGCCAGCAGCTTGGTCCCGGGACGGGCCTACGAGCAGTACTTC
TRBV7-8	-	17	TRBJ1-5	-	CASSLENREWFGQPQHF	TGTGCCAGCAGCTTAGAGAACAGGGAATGGTTTGGTCAGCCCCAGCATTTT
TRBV7-8	-	11	TRBJ2-1	-	CASSFGYEQFF	TGTGCCAGCAGCTTCGGGTATGAGCAGTTCTTC
TRBV27	-	15	TRBJ2-6	-	CASSLLASGANVLTF	TGTGCCAGCAGTTTACTAGCTTCTGGGGCCAACGTCCTGACTTTC
TRBV27	-	12	TRBJ2-7	-	CASSITGYEQYF	TGTGCCAGCAGTATAACAGGCTACGAGCAGTACTTC
TRBV11-3	TRBD1	15	TRBJ2-1	-	CASSIPGQGINEQFF	TGTGCCAGCAGCATACCGGGACAGGGTATAAATGAGCAGTTCTTC
TRBV5-6	-	17	TRBJ2-7	-	CASSHGNSATSPYEQYF	TGTGCCAGCAGCCATGGTAATTCGGCGACATCACCTTACGAGCAGTACTTC
TRBV7-8	-	13	TRBJ2-7	-	CASSLAGRNEQYF	TGTGCCAGCAGCTTAGCAGGGAGGAACGAGCAGTACTTC
TRBV9	TRBD2	18	TRBJ2-3	once	CASSVDRMGGRSADTQYF	TGTGCCAGCAGCGTAGATAGAATGGGCGGGAGGAGCGCAGATACGCAGTATTTT
TRBV9	TRBD2	16	TRBJ2-1	-	CAGSVVGLAAYNEQFF	TGTGCCGGCAGCGTAGTCGGACTAGCGGCGTACAATGAGCAGTTCTTC
TRBV27	-	14	TRBJ2-2	-	CASSFLGATGELFF	TGTGCCAGCAGTTTCCTGGGGGCCACCGGGGAGCTGTTTTTT
TRBV7-9	-	14	TRBJ1-1	once	CASSAHFSNTEAFF	TGTGCCAGCAGCGCGCACTTTTCTAACACTGAAGCTTTCTTT
TRBV28	-	16	TRBJ1-4	-	CASSFRTVATNEKLFF	TGTGCCAGCAGTTTCAGGACGGTTGCAACTAATGAAAAACTGTTTTTT
TRBV4-2	-	16	TRBJ1-4	-	CASSQGGQATNEKLFF	TGTGCCAGCAGCCAAGGGGGGCAGGCAACTAATGAAAAACTGTTTTTT
TRBV7-9	-	13	TRBJ1-2	-	CASSLTLAEGYTF	TGTGCCAGCAGCTTAACCCTAGCCGAGGGCTACACCTTC
TRBV7-6	-	15	TRBJ1-2	-	CASSLRLVGPAGYTF	TGTGCCAGCAGCTTACGTTTAGTAGGGCCGGCAGGCTACACCTTC
TRBV7-9	-	14	TRBJ2-1	-	CASSLAGGGNEQFF	TGTGCCAGCAGCTTAGCGGGAGGGGGCAATGAGCAGTTCTTC
TRBV27	TRBD1	16	TRBJ1-1	-	CASSLSSWTGSTEAFF	TGTGCCAGCAGTTTATCCTCCTGGACAGGGAGCACTGAAGCTTTCTTT
TRBV27	-	12	TRBJ2-7	-	CASSLYSHEQYF	TGTGCCAGCAGTTTATACAGCCACGAGCAGTACTTC
TRBV7-3	TRBD1	16	TRBJ2-7	-	CASSLTGGLSSYEQYF	TGTGCCAGCAGCTTAACAGGGGGCTTGAGCTCCTACGAGCAGTACTTC
TRBV4-1	-	15	TRBJ1-6	-	CASSPIPTYNSPLHF	TGCGCCAGCAGCCCAATACCGACTTATAATTCACCCCTCCACTTT
TRBV27	TRBD2	17	TRBJ2-1	-	CASSSLMAGGPNNEQFF	TGTGCCAGCAGTTCCCTGATGGCGGGAGGGCCTAACAATGAGCAGTTCTTC
TRBV12-5	TRBD1	15	TRBJ2-1	-	CASGPPGQGNNEQFF	TGTGCTAGTGGTCCCCCGGGACAGGGTAACAATGAGCAGTTCTTC
TRBV5-1	TRBD2	12	TRBJ2-1	-	CASKVGGSEQFF	TGCGCCAGCAAGGTCGGGGGGAGTGAGCAGTTCTTC
TRBV14	-	14	TRBJ2-7	-	CASSQAGETYEQYF	TGTGCCAGCAGCCAAGCGGGAGAGACCTACGAGCAGTACTTC
TRBV27	TRBD2	20	TRBJ2-1	-	CASREIGTSGRSPPYNEQFF	TGTGCCAGCAGGGAAATAGGGACTAGCGGGAGATCCCCCCCCTACAATGAGCAGTTCTTC
TRBV4-2	-	15	TRBJ1-4	-	CASSQKIPPNEKLFF	TGTGCCAGCAGCCAAAAAATACCCCCTAATGAAAAACTGTTTTTT
TRBV7-9	-	15	TRBJ2-7	-	CASSVTGLGTREQYF	TGTGCCAGCAGCGTAACGGGACTGGGGACGCGGGAGCAGTACTTC
TRBV7-9	-	13	TRBJ2-7	-	CASSPPDRYEQYF	TGTGCCAGCAGCCCCCCGGACCGCTACGAGCAGTACTTC
TRBV19	TRBD1	15	TRBJ2-3	-	CASSTRQGGTDTQYF	TGTGCCAGTAGTACCCGACAGGGAGGCACAGATACGCAGTATTTT
TRBV6-1	-	16	TRBJ1-2	-	CASSEGRYRDFYGYTF	TGTGCCAGCAGTGAGGGACGATACCGGGACTTCTATGGCTACACCTTC
TRBV28	-	15	TRBJ2-5	-	CASSLLPGAGETQYF	TGTGCCAGCAGTTTATTACCGGGAGCAGGCGAGACCCAGTACTTC
TRBV9	TRBD1	15	TRBJ1-2	-	CASSAGDRGRYGYTF	TGTGCCAGCAGCGCTGGGGACAGGGGAAGGTATGGCTACACCTTC
TRBV28	TRBD2	17	TRBJ2-7	-	CASSPFPQRERSYEQYF	TGTGCCAGCAGTCCCTTCCCCCAGCGGGAGAGGTCCTACGAGCAGTACTTC
TRBV6-1	TRBD1	15	TRBJ2-1	once	CASSPDRGPYNEQFF	TGTGCCAGCAGTCCTGACAGGGGTCCCTACAATGAGCAGTTCTTC
TRBV7-9	-	12	TRBJ1-5	-	CASSPGGQPQHF	TGTGCCAGCAGCCCGGGGGGGCAGCCCCAGCATTTT
TRBV7-9	-	15	TRBJ1-1	-	CASSLLGGPGTEAFF	TGTGCCAGCAGCTTACTGGGGGGGCCCGGCACTGAAGCTTTCTTT
TRBV28	TRBD1	16	TRBJ2-5	-	CASSFIRDRYQETQYF	TGTGCCAGCAGTTTCATCCGGGACAGGTACCAAGAGACCCAGTACTTC
TRBV6-5	TRBD2	16	TRBJ2-3	-	CASSYSGSGFTDTQYF	TGTGCCAGCAGTTACTCGGGTAGCGGGTTCACAGATACGCAGTATTTT
TRBV28	-	16	TRBJ2-1	once	CASSFHPGTFYNEQFF	TGTGCCAGCAGTTTCCATCCCGGGACTTTCTACAATGAGCAGTTCTTC
TRBV7-6	-	17	TRBJ2-5	-	CASIPRSGHSDQETQYF	TGTGCCAGCATTCCGCGTAGCGGACACTCAGACCAAGAGACCCAGTACTTC
TRBV7-3	-	15	TRBJ2-3	-	CASGKTGTSTDTQYF	TGTGCCAGCGGCAAAACCGGGACAAGCACAGATACGCAGTATTTT
TRBV4-3	-	13	TRBJ2-7	-	CASSPLLASEQYF	TGCGCCAGCAGCCCCCTCCTGGCCAGCGAGCAGTACTTC
TRBV7-2	TRBD2	19	TRBJ2-7	-	CASSSVRLTLAGTFYEQYF	TGTGCCAGCAGCTCCGTCCGTTTGACACTAGCGGGGACCTTCTACGAGCAGTACTTC
TRBV29-1	TRBD2	16	TRBJ2-7	-	CSVEGLGGRASYEQYF	TGCAGCGTTGAAGGGCTCGGCGGGAGGGCCTCCTACGAGCAGTACTTC
TRBV6-1	TRBD2	15	TRBJ2-2	-	CASSSLAGVAGELFF	TGTGCCAGCAGCTCACTAGCGGGAGTTGCCGGGGAGCTGTTTTTT
TRBV27	-	14	TRBJ2-7	-	CASSLSPSGAEQYF	TGTGCCAGCAGTTTATCCCCCTCGGGTGCCGAGCAGTACTTC
TRBV9	-	13	TRBJ2-1	-	CASSSGDHWEQFF	TGTGCCAGCAGCTCCGGGGACCACTGGGAGCAGTTCTTC
TRBV7-8	-	14	TRBJ2-7	-	CASSPGVFSYEQYF	TGTGCCAGCAGCCCAGGGGTCTTCTCTTACGAGCAGTACTTC
TRBV7-9	TRBD1	13	TRBJ1-1	once	CASSPGQGREAFF	TGTGCCAGCAGCCCCGGACAGGGTAGGGAAGCTTTCTTT
TRBV14	-	14	TRBJ2-7	-	CASSQGRSSYEQYF	TGTGCCAGCAGCCAGGGAAGGAGCTCCTACGAGCAGTACTTC
TRBV7-9	-	13	TRBJ2-7	-	CASSPSTGDEQYF	TGTGCCAGCAGCCCCAGTACTGGGGACGAGCAGTACTTC
TRBV9	TRBD2	16	TRBJ2-4	-	CASSARTSGDKNIQYF	TGTGCCAGCAGCGCCCGGACTAGCGGGGATAAAAACATTCAGTACTTC
TRBV5-4	-	14	TRBJ2-7	-	CASSGGGATGEQYF	TGTGCCAGCAGCGGGGGCGGGGCAACGGGAGAGCAGTACTTC